One T cell receptor (beta chain) is described in this entry. Its antigen is undetermined. Only in-frame clones appear in the TCRdb table, and some are missing; sequencing was by immunoSEQ multiplex PCR. The sample consists of hundreds of thousands of clones, roughly 74% of them appearing once. The sample is drawn from a study of cytotoxic CD8 clonotypes in ibrutinib-treated CLL. Study-wide results and limits: Higher clonality was seen at ibrutinib response and a return toward baseline at progression.

The origin of this receptor is a human donor with chronic lymphocytic leukemia. The material was PBMCs, obtained after 24 months of ibrutinib treatment.

The CDR3 loop reads CASSSLIPYEQYF. DNA of the CDR3: TGCGCCAGCAGTTCCCTAATACCCTACGAGCAGTACTTC. The chain is built from TRBV5-1 and TRBJ2-7; unclear D gene. CDR3 length: 13 residues. Per the germline V gene, CDR1 is SGHRS and CDR2 is YFSETQ. The V end was cut by 5 bases, the J end by 2 bases, with 11 bases between.